The T cell receptor beta chain under discussion was sequenced for a study of T-cell reconstitution after alpha-beta-depleted transplantation in children. Findings of the study overall: Reportedly, alpha-beta T cells present about two months post-transplant originated from several hundred expanded clones of graft origin.

Trimming pared 4 bases from V and 2 bases from J, leaving 9 bases between. Looked up from germline, CDR1 is SQVTM and CDR2 is ANQGSEA. The CDR3 length is 12 residues. TCRbeta library preparation incorporated unique molecular identifiers. TCRdb ran MiXCR on the PCR reads and lists one entry per CDR3 protein. The sample has about 580,000 distinct CDR3 sequences, around 23% seen once. This clonotype occurred many times. What it recognizes is unknown. The source material was PBMCs, mostly from graft donor cells, sampled 360 days after TCRalphabeta/CD19-depleted stem cell transplant. This receptor was taken from a boy in the first two years of life who had a stem cell transplant for acute myeloid leukemia, so the T cells may come from the graft donor. This sequence joins TRBV29-1 and TRBJ2-7, with a possible D match to TRBD1 (5 bases). The CDR3 region is CSVGAGTYEQYF. The DNA for the CDR3 is TGCAGCGTTGGGGCAGGGACCTACGAGCAGTACTTC.